Presented here are 19 T cell receptor beta chains from one specimen sequenced in a study of regulatory and conventional T cells in RAG deficiency. The sorted conventional CD4+ T cells were CD25-low and CD127-high, with genomic DNA sequenced. Produced via immunoSEQ multiplex PCR; TCRdb's table is partial and in-frame only. The sample consists of 30,000 to 40,000 clones, around 76% of them appearing once. Separately, the same data were catalogued under a study of regulatory T cells. As reported in that work: Primers: 52 TRBV forward and 13 TRBJ reverse.

Sample: CD4+ effector T cells sorted from blood. The origin of the receptors is a human donor in good health.

This clone appeared a single time. V gene TRBV7-2 combines with J gene TRBJ2-2, with 8 bases matching TRBD2. Germline V gene lookup returns CDR1 SGHTA and CDR2 FQGNSA. V shed 3 bases, J shed 7 bases, and the junction held 4 bases outside the gene matches. This CDR3 has 14 residues. The CDR3 nucleotides are TGTGCCAGCAGCTTCAGCGGGGGAAACGGGGAGCTGTTTTTT. Residues: CASSFSGGNGELFF.

The V and J genes are TRBV27 and TRBJ2-3; 8 positions match TRBD1. The germline CDR1 and CDR2 sequences are MNHEY and SMNVEV (reference sequence). V was pared by 8 bases and J by 2 bases, with 9 bases of the junction left unmatched. CDR3 length: 15 amino acids. The CDR3: CASGRRQGTTDTQYF. The CDR3 DNA reads TGTGCCAGCGGAAGAAGACAGGGGACCACAGATACGCAGTATTTT.

The chain joins TRBV6-5 to TRBJ2-7; no reliable D call. The CDR3 extends over 15 amino acids. Germline V gives CDR1 MNHEY, CDR2 SVGAGI. V was cut by 6 bases and J by 4 bases, with 19 bases left in between. The CDR3 sequence: CASRRTAGSFYEQYF. CDR3 nucleotide sequence: TGTGCCAGCAGGAGGACCGCCGGGTCTTTTTACGAGCAGTACTTC.

A single count supports this clone. The V gene is TRBV6-1, the J gene TRBJ2-2; no clear D. Germline V CDR1 and CDR2: MNHNS, SASEGT. The CDR3 has 12 amino acids. The V gene lost 4 bases and the J gene lost 0 bases, with 0 bases spanning the gap. The CDR3 DNA reads as TGTGCCAGCAGTGCGAACACCGGGGAGCTGTTTTTT. It encodes CASSANTGELFF.

The chain links TRBV2 to TRBJ2-7, with a possible D match to TRBD2 (6 bases). V was pared by 8 bases and J by 6 bases, with 14 bases between. The V gene's germline CDR1 is SNHLY and CDR2 FYNNEI. This CDR3 has 12 residues. CDR3 protein: CASQGPAGEQYF. The CDR3 DNA sequence: TGTGCCAGCCAGGGACCAGCGGGCGAGCAGTACTTC.

The chain joins TRBV19 to TRBJ1-5, with D hard to call. The CDR3 spans 13 residues. V lost 3 bases, J lost 5 bases, and 8 bases lay in between. From germline, CDR1 is LNHDA and CDR2 SQIVND (reference sequence). The CDR3: CASSISDHQPQHF. The CDR3 nucleotides read TGTGCCAGTAGTATTAGTGACCATCAGCCCCAGCATTTT.

This clone was counted between two and nine times. The genes are TRBV19 and TRBJ2-1; D remains unclear. The CDR3 has 15 residues. Germline CDR1 reads LNHDA; CDR2 reads SQIVND (reference sequence). Between the trimmed V and J ends, which lost 0 bases and 7 bases, there was a span of 13 bases. In nucleotides, the CDR3 is TGTGCCAGTAGTATAGATCTTAATCGTAGGAATGAGCAGTTCTTC. It codes for CASSIDLNRRNEQFF.

The genes are TRBV5-1 and TRBJ1-4, with D maybe TRBD1 (6 bases). This CDR3 has 14 amino acids. Trimming removed 5 bases from V and 7 bases from J, with 15 bases in between. In germline, CDR1 is SGHRS, CDR2 YFSETQ. The CDR3 bases are TGCGCCAGCAGATTTTCCCGAGGGGGTGAAAAACTGTTTTTT. Amino acid sequence: CASRFSRGGEKLFF.

The chain recombines TRBV19 with TRBJ1-2, with D possibly matching TRBD1 (5 bases). Looked up from germline, CDR1 is LNHDA and CDR2 is SQIVND (reference sequence). V was cut by 2 bases and J by 4 bases, with 5 bases left in between. This CDR3 contains 12 residues. CDR3 loop: CASSIQGYGYTF. CDR3 sequence (DNA): TGTGCCAGTAGTATACAGGGCTATGGCTACACCTTC.

The chain employs TRBV19 and TRBJ1-1; the match to TRBD1 covers 7 bases. With V trimmed by 6 bases and J by 4 bases, 5 bases remained unmatched. The CDR3 is 13 residues long. Germline V CDR1 and CDR2: LNHDA, SQIVND (reference sequence). CDR3 loop: CASSKGQFTEAFF. CDR3 nucleotides: TGTGCCAGTAGCAAGGGACAGTTCACTGAAGCTTTCTTT.

The chain has TRBV6-6 and TRBJ1-1, with 11 bases fitting TRBD1. CDR1 is MNHNY, CDR2 SVGAGI, per germline (reference sequence). CDR3 size: 14 residues. V was pared by 5 bases and J by 4 bases, with 3 bases of the junction left unmatched. Here the CDR3 DNA reads TGTGCCAGCAGTGGACAGGGGGCCGCCACTGAAGCTTTCTTT. Its protein is CASSGQGAATEAFF.

The chain recombines TRBV5-8 with TRBJ2-1, with D tentatively TRBD1 (5 bases). In germline, CDR1 is SGHTS, CDR2 YDEGEE. The CDR3 length is 11 residues. The germline V and J ends were trimmed by 4 bases and 16 bases, with 15 bases remaining between them. The CDR3 region is CASSEGVVRFF. CDR3 bases: TGTGCCAGCAGCGAAGGGGTGGTACGATTCTTC.

This clone was detected only once. The J gene is TRBJ2-5, the V gene TRBV5-6; maybe TRBD2 (6 bases). The V gene lost 3 bases and the J gene lost 1 base, with 19 bases spanning the gap. CDR3 size: 17 residues. CDR1 SGHDT and CDR2 YYEEEE come from the germline V gene. The CDR3 sequence is CASSSKYARLGQETQYF. As DNA, the CDR3 is TGTGCCAGCAGCTCAAAATACGCCCGACTAGGCCAAGAGACCCAGTACTTC.

This clone has a handful of counts. The V gene is TRBV5-6, the J gene TRBJ1-5, with TRBD1 matching 7 bases. This CDR3 contains 15 residues. V shed 4 bases, J shed 2 bases, and the junction held 6 bases outside the gene matches. Germline CDR1 is SGHDT and CDR2 is YYEEEE. The DNA for the CDR3 is TGTGCCAGCAGCCCCAGGGGGGCTGGCAATCAGCCCCAGCATTTT. This translates into CASSPRGAGNQPQHF.

The J gene is TRBJ1-4, the V gene TRBV6-5; TRBD1 matches 8 bases. The CDR3 contains 13 residues. With 6 bases clipped from V and 4 bases from J, the junction kept 1 base outside the gene matches. Per the germline V gene, CDR1 is MNHEY and CDR2 is SVGAGI. The CDR3 loop is CASRQGDNEKLFF. For the CDR3, the DNA is TGTGCCAGCAGACAGGGGGATAATGAAAAACTGTTTTTT.

Written as DNA, the CDR3 is TGTGCCAGTAGGGCCGTCGCAGGGGCTAATCAGCCCCAGCATTTT. Protein sequence: CASRAVAGANQPQHF. This chain connects TRBV19 to TRBJ1-5, with D possibly being TRBD1 (6 bases). Per the germline V gene, CDR1 is LNHDA and CDR2 is SQIVND (reference sequence). There are 15 residues in the CDR3. V lost 6 bases, J lost 4 bases, and 16 bases lay in between.

The chain is built from TRBV18 and TRBJ2-4, with D unresolved. The length of the CDR3 is 16 residues. Germline-derived CDR1 and CDR2 are KGHSH and LQKENI. V was cut by 1 base and J by 0 bases, with 10 bases left in between. The CDR3 nucleotides read TGTGCCAGCTCACCACTGAGCGACCTAGCCAAAAACATTCAGTACTTC. Its translation: CASSPLSDLAKNIQYF.

J is TRBJ2-7 and V is TRBV28; D is unclear. Germline CDR1 and CDR2: MDHEN and SYDVKM. The CDR3 has 14 residues. V lost 2 bases to trimming and J lost 6 bases, with 14 bases between them. In nucleotides, the CDR3 is TGTGCCAGCAGTTTACGGCAGCATGATTCCGAGCAGTACTTC. Its translation: CASSLRQHDSEQYF.

The V call is TRBV6-5, the J call TRBJ1-6, with a tentative D call TRBD1 (6 bases). Germline V gives CDR1 MNHEY, CDR2 SVGAGI. This CDR3 has 14 amino acids. The V gene lost 6 bases and the J gene lost 10 bases, with 16 bases spanning the gap. CDR3 DNA sequence: TGTGCCAGCAGCCTACAGGGTTTCGGATCACCCCTCCACTTT. Translating it yields CASSLQGFGSPLHF.